This entry describes one T cell receptor beta chain. This clonotype showed up many times. What antigen it recognizes has not been identified. No base quality values were provided; no much bigger clone lies one nucleotide off. CDR1 and CDR2, looked up from the germline V gene (reference sequence), are DFQATT and SNEGSKA. V is shortened by 6 bases, J by 3 bases, and the region joining them spans 8 bases. The CDR3 sequence holds 11 residues, the cysteine and phenylalanine included. The entry retains the CDR3 DNA only, 33 bases that are in frame from base 1. Any patient with an uncontrolled infection, another autoimmune disease, pregnancy or lactation was excluded. Diagnoses were based on clinical symptoms, serum thyroxine and TRAb, thyroid ultrasound and orbital computed tomography. Total RNA was extracted with Trizol reagent, and quality was checked on an Agilent 2100 Bioanalyzer. This sample is part of a study of T cells in Graves' hyperthyroidism and ophthalmopathy (dated by TCRdb to between 2018 and 2021). Broadly, across the study: A discovery cohort of fewer than 110 patients, about 40 with Graves' ophthalmopathy and 55 to 60 with stable Graves' hyperthyroidism, was used to find distinguishing TCR V-J signatures. An independent validation cohort of 18 to 20 hyperthyroidism patients and about 16 patients who later progressed to ophthalmopathy tested prospective prediction of ophthalmopathy. For training and testing, the approximately 97 patients in the discovery cohort were randomly divided in a 7:3 ratio. In addition, the study compared T-cell repertoires in thyroid tissue and in blood from five or six Graves' hyperthyroidism patients. Once sampling was done, hyperthyroidism patients were given methimazole at a starting dose of 30 mg daily, whereas ophthalmopathy patients were given high-dose intravenous methylprednisolone. The paper reports TCR Vbeta CDR3 sequencing of 135 peripheral blood samples: fewer than 50 ophthalmopathy, roughly 80 hyperthyroidism and around 17 progressor patients. Points the paper makes about the study in general: Most expanded thyroid clonotypes (frequency above 0.001) were also detected in blood, a finding suggesting that blood repertoires may reflect thyroid immune responses. No statistical method was used to set the sample size in advance, and investigators knew the group allocation. During validation, the model predicted progression to ophthalmopathy a median of approximately 6.5 months ahead of onset, with almost 71% sensitivity and 72% to 80% specificity. A 13 V-J signature model separated ophthalmopathy from stable hyperthyroidism, with approximately 86% sensitivity and 81.08% specificity in cross-validation and 80%/75% in testing.

The TCR beta CDR3 regions were amplified from RNA transcripts. A first-round RT-PCR of the TCR CDR3 used the HTBI primer set with the Qiagen OneStep RT-PCR kit. A second multiplex PCR round built the libraries, followed by size selection and purification. The libraries were sequenced on an Illumina HiSeq2000 using paired-end 100 bp reads. Turning to the authors' computational methods: SOAPnuke was used to process the raw data, removing reads that contained adapters or uncalled bases, had a mean Phred below 15, or lacked an exact match to the constant primer or identifier. High-quality paired reads were merged with COPE v1.2.5, and unique nucleotide sequences were defined as clonotypes. MiTCR v1.1 was used to align the clonotypes against IMGT TRBV, TRBD and TRBJ reference segments. The analysis was restricted to V-J combinations with a frequency above 0.0001, which together covered over 99% of the repertoires. A TCS score was defined as the ratio of F50 (clonal expansion) to E x V (chaos), with BLOSUM62-based TCRdist applied between CDR3 peptides within each V-J. Welch's t-statistics and random forest reduced 450 to 600 V-J features to 13, which were used in a naive Bayes classifier (R e1071). Thyroid-blood repertoire similarity was quantified with the Morisita-Horn index. The public reads were run again by TCRdb, first through fastp at Q25 and then through MiXCR, and only productive beta chains were kept. Entries that share a CDR3 protein sequence are merged under the most common genes and DNA. Here the V and J calls rest on TCRdb's processing, not on the authors' analysis. The sample data list a few hundred thousand distinct CDR3 sequences, and about 45% of these were observed just once. The top ten constitute around a fifth of the sample.

The sequenced sample consisted of peripheral blood or thyroid tissue (not recorded which). The V and J segments used are TRBV20-1 and TRBJ1-2, with the identity of the D gene unclear. The clonotype comes from an adult woman with Graves' disease, either hyperthyroidism or ophthalmopathy (not recorded which). The encoded CDR3 is CSALEDYGYTF. The DNA sequence is TGCAGTGCCCTAGAGGACTATGGCTACACCTTC.